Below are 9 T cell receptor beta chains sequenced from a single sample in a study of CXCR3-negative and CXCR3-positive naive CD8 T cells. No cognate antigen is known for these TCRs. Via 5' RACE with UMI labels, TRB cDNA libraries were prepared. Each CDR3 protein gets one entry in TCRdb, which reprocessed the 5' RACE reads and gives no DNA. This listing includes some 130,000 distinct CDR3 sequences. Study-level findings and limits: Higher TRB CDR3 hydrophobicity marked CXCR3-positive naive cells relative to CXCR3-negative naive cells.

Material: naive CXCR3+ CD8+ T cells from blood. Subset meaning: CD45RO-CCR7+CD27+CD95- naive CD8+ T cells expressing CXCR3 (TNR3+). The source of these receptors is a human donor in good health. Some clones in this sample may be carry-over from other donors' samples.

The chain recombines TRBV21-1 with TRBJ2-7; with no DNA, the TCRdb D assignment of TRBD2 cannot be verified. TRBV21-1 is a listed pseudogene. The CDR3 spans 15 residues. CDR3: CASSLAGGGLDEQYF.

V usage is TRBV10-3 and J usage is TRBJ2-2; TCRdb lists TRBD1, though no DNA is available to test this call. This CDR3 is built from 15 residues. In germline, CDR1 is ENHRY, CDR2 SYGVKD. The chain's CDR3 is CAISPEIGGAGELFF.

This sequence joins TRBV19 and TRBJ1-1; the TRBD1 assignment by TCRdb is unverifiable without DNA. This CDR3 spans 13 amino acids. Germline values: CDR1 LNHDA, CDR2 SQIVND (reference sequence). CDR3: CASSIRGASEAFF. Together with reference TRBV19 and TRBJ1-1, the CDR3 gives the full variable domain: DGGITQSPKYLFRKEGQNVTLSCEQNLNHDAMYWYRQDPGQGLRLIYYSQIVNDFQKGDIAEGYSVSREKKESFPLTVTSAQKNPTAFYLCASSIRGASEAFFGQGTRLTVV.

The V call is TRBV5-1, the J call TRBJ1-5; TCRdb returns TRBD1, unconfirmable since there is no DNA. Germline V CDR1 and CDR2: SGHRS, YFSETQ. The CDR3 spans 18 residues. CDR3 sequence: CASSLDARGVSGNQPQHF.

The CDR3 here is CASSLDSRGFSTDTQYF. V usage is TRBV7-2 and J usage is TRBJ2-3; the TCRdb D gene call, TRBD1, has no DNA to confirm it. This CDR3 region has 17 residues. Germline V gene lookup returns CDR1 SGHTA and CDR2 FQGNSA.

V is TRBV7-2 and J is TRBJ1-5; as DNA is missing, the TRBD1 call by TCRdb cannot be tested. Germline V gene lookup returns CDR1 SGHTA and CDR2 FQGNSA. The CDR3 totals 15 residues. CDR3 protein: CASSLEQESGQPQHF. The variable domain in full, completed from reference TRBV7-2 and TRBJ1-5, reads GAGVSQSPSNKVTEKGKDVELRCDPISGHTALYWYRQSLGQGLEFLIYFQGNSAPDKSGLPSDRFSAERTGGSVSTLTIQRTQQEDSAVYLCASSLEQESGQPQHFGDGTRLSIL.

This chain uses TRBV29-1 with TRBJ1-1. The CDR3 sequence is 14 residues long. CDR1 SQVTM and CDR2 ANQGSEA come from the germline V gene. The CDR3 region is CSVEDWTGNTEAFF.

Here the CDR3 reads CASSLKTGSDYGYTF. The rearrangement uses TRBV5-1 and TRBJ1-2; TCRdb's assignment of TRBD1 cannot be checked, as there is no DNA. The CDR3 has 15 amino acids. Germline V gene lookup returns CDR1 SGHRS and CDR2 YFSETQ.

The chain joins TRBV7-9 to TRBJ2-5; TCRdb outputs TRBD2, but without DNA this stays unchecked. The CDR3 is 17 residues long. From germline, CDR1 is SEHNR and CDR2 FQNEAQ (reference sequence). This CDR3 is CASSLAGISGRSETQYF.